Following are 30 T cell receptor beta chains from one sample sequenced in a study of T-cell memory formation after mild COVID-19. TCRdb called the 5' RACE reads again in MiXCR, with one record for every CDR3 protein. The data show 470,000 or so distinct CDR3 sequences, with roughly 17% seen just once and around a fifth held by the top ten. The source material was PBMCs or a T cell subset sorted from them (not recorded which). The receptor set was obtained from a man aged 18 to 30 who had mild COVID-19 (a few samples of this study predate the infection). Cell type and time point are not known.

This clonotype was counted between two and nine times. The CDR3 DNA sequence: TGCGCCAGCAGCCACCGGGACAGGGGCGAAAATGAGCAGTTCTTC. This encodes CASSHRDRGENEQFF. The rearrangement links TRBV4-1 to TRBJ2-1, with 10 bases lining up with TRBD1. This CDR3 region has 15 residues. Germline V gene data show CDR1 as MGHRA and CDR2 as YSYEKL. V shed 3 bases, J shed 7 bases, and the junction held 6 bases outside the gene matches.

This clonotype was observed a handful of times. The CDR3 loop reads CASSSESLAGFWGEQFF. The CDR3 nucleotides are TGTGCCAGCAGCTCCGAATCCCTAGCGGGGTTTTGGGGTGAGCAGTTCTTC. The V gene is TRBV7-2, the J gene TRBJ2-1; 9 positions agree with TRBD2. CDR3 length: 17 residues. CDR1 is SGHTA, CDR2 FQGNSA, per germline. With V trimmed by 4 bases and J by 9 bases, 16 bases remained unmatched.

Only a few counts were recorded for this clonotype. The V and J genes are TRBV20-1 and TRBJ1-5; a possible D gene is TRBD1 (5 bases). The germline V gene has CDR1 DFQATT and CDR2 SNEGSKA (reference sequence). CDR3 length: 14 amino acids. With 3 bases removed from V and 6 bases from J, the gap between germline ends came to 15 bases. The CDR3 reads CSASLGASSQPQHF. Here the CDR3 DNA reads TGCAGTGCTAGTCTAGGGGCGTCGTCTCAGCCCCAGCATTTT.

The rearrangement joins TRBV12-3 or TRBV12-4 to TRBJ2-1, with D perhaps matching TRBD2 (5 bases). Trimming removed 7 bases from V and 3 bases from J, with 13 bases in between. CDR3 length: 14 residues. The CDR3 loop reads CASTSEGGYNEQFF. As DNA, the CDR3 is TGTGCCAGCACCTCAGAGGGCGGCTACAATGAGCAGTTCTTC.

This clonotype has a handful of counts. This chain links TRBV20-1 with TRBJ2-3; 9 bases are shared with TRBD1. This CDR3 region has 15 residues. Germline CDR1 reads DFQATT; CDR2 reads SNEGSKA (reference sequence). For the CDR3, the DNA is TGCAGGCCGCCGATCTGGGACAGGGACACAGATACGCAGTATTTT. Amino acids: CRPPIWDRDTDTQYF.

This clonotype showed up many times. The V call is TRBV5-1, the J call TRBJ2-2; unclear D gene. The V end lost 0 bases, the J end lost 0 bases, and 30 bases lay between the germline ends. The length of the CDR3 is 23 residues. CDR1 SGHRS and CDR2 YFSETQ come from the germline V gene. CDR3 nucleotide sequence: TGCGCCAGCAGCTTGGCCGTAGAAAAAGACTCCTGGGTCCCGCATGCGAACACCGGGGAGCTGTTTTTT. Amino acids: CASSLAVEKDSWVPHANTGELFF.

This clonotype was detected only a few times. This rearrangement joins TRBV6-1 to TRBJ2-5, with 15 bases aligning to TRBD2. V lost 10 bases, J lost 5 bases, and 5 bases stayed unmatched. The germline gives CDR1 MNHNS, CDR2 SASEGT. This CDR3 region has 14 residues. The DNA for the CDR3 is TGTGCCACCTTGGGGACTAGCGGGGGGGAGACCCAGTACTTC. Translated: CATLGTSGGETQYF.

In this sample, this clonotype turned up many times. The V call is TRBV5-1, the J call TRBJ2-7; D might be TRBD1 or TRBD2, each matching 5 bases. The CDR3 is 14 amino acids. Between the trimmed V and J ends, which lost 6 bases and 1 base, there was a span of 14 bases. The germline V gene encodes CDR1 SGHRS and CDR2 YFSETQ. Here the CDR3 reads CASIPGTESYEQYV. The DNA of the CDR3 is TGCGCCAGCATCCCCGGGACGGAGTCCTACGAGCAGTACGTC.

The chain carries TRBV5-1 and TRBJ2-6; 7 positions match TRBD2. J lost 1 base, V lost 1 base, and 14 bases had no gene match. The CDR3 is made up of 20 amino acids. Germline assignment: CDR1 SGHRS and CDR2 YFSETQ. The CDR3 here is CASSLFPQGLFSSGANVLTF. CDR3 DNA: TGCGCCAGCAGCTTGTTTCCTCAGGGACTATTCTCGTCTGGGGCCAACGTCCTGACTTTC.

At least ten counts were recorded for this clonotype. This rearrangement joins TRBV6-2 or TRBV6-3 to TRBJ2-5, with 7 bases that match TRBD1. The germline gives CDR1 MNHEY, CDR2 SVGEGT. With V trimmed by 4 bases and J by 3 bases, 2 bases remained unmatched. The CDR3 loop spans 13 amino acids. The chain's CDR3 is CASSSRGKETQYF. DNA of the CDR3: TGTGCCAGCAGTTCCAGGGGGAAAGAGACCCAGTACTTC.

This clonotype was seen only a few times. The chain carries TRBV27 and TRBJ2-2, with D possibly being TRBD2 (6 bases). Deletions cut 6 bases from V and 6 bases from J, with 11 bases between. Germline V gene sequence: CDR1 MNHEY, CDR2 SMNVEV (reference sequence). The CDR3 covers 13 residues. CDR3 sequence reads: CASRLTGAGELFF. CDR3 nucleotide sequence: TGTGCCAGCAGGTTAACGGGGGCCGGGGAGCTGTTTTTT.

V is TRBV3-1 and J is TRBJ1-2; D is ambiguous. Germline V gene data show CDR1 as LGHDT and CDR2 as YNNKEL (reference sequence). Trimming left V 4 bases short and J 4 bases short, with 16 bases between. The CDR3 extends over 15 amino acids. The CDR3 sequence is CASSRRLEAAYGYTF. The DNA for the CDR3 is TGTGCCAGCAGCCGAAGACTGGAGGCGGCCTATGGCTACACCTTC.

The gene calls are TRBV7-3 and TRBJ2-1; 9 nucleotides agree with TRBD2. The CDR3 spans 15 residues. The germline gives CDR1 SGHTA, CDR2 FQGTGA. V shed 5 bases, J shed 6 bases, and the junction held 8 bases outside the gene matches. CDR3 DNA sequence: TGTGCCAGCAGCATTAACAGCGGGGGGACCAATGAGCAGTTCTTC. Translation gives CASSINSGGTNEQFF. The full variable domain, its missing parts supplied by reference TRBV7-3 and TRBJ2-1, is GAGVSQTPSNKVTEKGKYVELRCDPISGHTALYWYRQSLGQGPEFLIYFQGTGAADDSGLPNDRFFAVRPEGSVSTLKIQRTERGDSAVYLCASSINSGGTNEQFFGPGTRLTVL.

V and J are TRBV6-2 or TRBV6-3 and TRBJ2-2, with TRBD1 as a possible D gene (5 bases). The CDR3 loop spans 12 amino acids. CDR1 and CDR2 from the germline V gene are MNHEY and SVGEGT. Trimming pared 6 bases from V and 6 bases from J, leaving 8 bases between. The CDR3 loop reads CASRVQAGELFF. CDR3 DNA: TGTGCCAGCAGAGTACAGGCCGGGGAGCTGTTTTTT.

The CDR3 loop reads CASSTRASGGETQYF. The CDR3 nucleotides are TGTGCCAGCAGTACCAGGGCTAGCGGGGGAGAGACCCAGTACTTC. This chain uses TRBV6-5 with TRBJ2-5, with 10 positions matching TRBD2. The J segment lost 4 bases and the V segment lost 5 bases, leaving 7 bases of the junction unmatched. Germline CDR1 MNHEY, CDR2 SVGAGI. The CDR3 has 15 amino acids.

In its sample, this clonotype was seen many times. This sequence joins TRBV5-1 and TRBJ2-2; 7 bases are shared with TRBD1. Germline CDR1 and CDR2: SGHRS and YFSETQ. The CDR3 sequence is 15 residues long. Trimming cost V 4 bases and J 1 base; bases outside gene matches: 4. The CDR3 bases are TGCGCCAGCAGCCCTCGGACAGGGAACACCGGGGAGCTGTTTTTT. This gives the protein CASSPRTGNTGELFF.

The chain carries TRBV4-3 and TRBJ2-7; possibly TRBD1 or TRBD2 for D (6 bases each). From germline, CDR1 is LGHNA and CDR2 YSLEER. This CDR3 region has 13 residues. Trimming cost V 5 bases and J 3 bases, with 11 bases left between them. In nucleotides, the CDR3 is TGCGCCAGCAGCTGGGGGGCCGACTACGAGCAGTACTTC. Protein: CASSWGADYEQYF.

The chain employs TRBV20-1 and TRBJ1-2; D remains unclear. The CDR3 has 13 amino acids. From germline, CDR1 is DFQATT and CDR2 SNEGSKA (reference sequence). The V end was cut by 7 bases, the J end by 4 bases, with 16 bases between. The CDR3 reads CSVASRAPYGYTF. CDR3 bases: TGCAGTGTCGCGAGCCGGGCTCCCTATGGCTACACCTTC.

The chain recombines TRBV4-3 with TRBJ1-3; TRBD1 might be the D (5 bases). V dropped 0 bases and J dropped 2 bases, with 8 bases sitting between them. Germline V CDR1 and CDR2: LGHNA, YSLEER. This CDR3 has 15 residues. The CDR3 loop is CASSQDRGPGNTIYF. CDR3 nucleotides: TGCGCCAGCAGCCAAGATAGGGGACCTGGAAACACCATATATTTT.

A few counts support this clonotype. This chain joins TRBV7-2 and TRBJ2-5; D possibly uses TRBD1 or TRBD2 (5 bases each). The V gene's germline CDR1 is SGHTA and CDR2 FQGNSA. The CDR3 totals 15 residues. Trimming pared 5 bases from V and 2 bases from J, leaving 15 bases between. CDR3 residues: CASSISGTSQETQYF. The CDR3, as DNA: TGTGCCAGCAGCATATCCGGGACGTCTCAAGAGACCCAGTACTTC.

The CDR3 sequence: CASSYFQRGITQYF. The DNA for the CDR3 is TGTGCCAGCAGTTATTTCCAGCGGGGGATTACGCAGTATTTT. The chain uses TRBV12-3 or TRBV12-4 and TRBJ2-3; TRBD2 matches 8 bases. The CDR3 contains 14 residues. The ends lost 4 bases at V and 8 bases at J; junction bases unmatched: 8.

The gene calls are TRBV7-2 and TRBJ2-2; D not certain. V was shortened by 4 bases and J by 1 base, with 10 bases between the two germline ends. This CDR3 comprises 15 residues. Germline-derived CDR1 and CDR2 are SGHTA and FQGNSA. The DNA for the CDR3 is TGTGCCAGCAGCTCGGGTCCTCAGAACACCGGGGAGCTGTTTTTT. Translation: CASSSGPQNTGELFF.

The chain joins TRBV6-2 or TRBV6-3 to TRBJ2-7; D unresolved. The V gene lost 4 bases and the J gene lost 3 bases, with 10 bases spanning the gap. Per the germline V gene, CDR1 is MNHEY and CDR2 is SVGEGT. This CDR3 spans 13 amino acids. CDR3 in amino acids: CASSSGYNYEQYF. The CDR3 DNA follows: TGTGCCAGCAGTTCGGGCTACAACTACGAGCAGTACTTC.

In this sample, this clonotype turned up a few times. This chain uses TRBV7-3 with TRBJ2-5; TRBD2 is a possible D gene (6 bases). In germline, CDR1 is SGHTA, CDR2 FQGTGA. The CDR3 sequence is 18 residues long. Deletions cut 2 bases from V and 5 bases from J, with 24 bases between. For the CDR3, the DNA is TGTGCCAGCAGCTTAGGTGTGTCCGGGGCTACGGGAGTTGAGACCCAGTACTTC. This codes for CASSLGVSGATGVETQYF.

The chain is built from TRBV7-3 and TRBJ1-2, with no clear D. From germline, CDR1 is SGHTA and CDR2 FQGTGA. Trimming cost V 5 bases and J 3 bases, with 7 bases left between them. The CDR3 is 12 amino acids. The CDR3 reads CASSAKDYGYTF. CDR3 nucleotide sequence: TGTGCCAGCAGCGCAAAGGACTATGGCTACACCTTC.

This sequence joins TRBV10-3 and TRBJ2-2, with TRBD1 matching over 7 bases. CDR3 length: 13 amino acids. Per germline, CDR1 ENHRY and CDR2 SYGVKD. The ends lost 11 bases at V and 4 bases at J; junction bases unmatched: 7. In nucleotides, the CDR3 is TGTGCCGTGAAGGGACAGTCCACCGGGGAGCTGTTTTTT. This translates into CAVKGQSTGELFF.

The rearrangement links TRBV12-3 or TRBV12-4 to TRBJ1-1, with D tentatively TRBD1 (6 bases). The CDR3 runs to 15 residues. Trimming removed 5 bases from V and 1 base from J, with 14 bases in between. CDR3 protein: CASSGGGTANTEAFF. In DNA, the CDR3 is TGTGCCAGCAGTGGGGGCGGGACCGCGAACACTGAAGCTTTCTTT.

V is TRBV5-5 and J is TRBJ2-2; no clear D. Between the trimmed V and J ends, which lost 1 base and 0 bases, there was a span of 7 bases. The CDR3 extends over 15 amino acids. Germline CDR1 SGHKS, CDR2 YYEKEE (reference sequence). The CDR3 DNA is TGTGCCAGCAGCTTGTCTGTCGCGAACACCGGGGAGCTGTTTTTT. It encodes CASSLSVANTGELFF.

The chain employs TRBV5-1 and TRBJ1-2; D is unresolved. With 0 bases removed from V and 8 bases from J, the gap between germline ends came to 14 bases. The CDR3 consists of 14 residues. Germline lookup yields CDR1 SGHRS and CDR2 YFSETQ. Written as DNA, the CDR3 is TGCGCCAGCAGCTTGGAGAACAGTCCTGAAGGCTACACCTTC. This gives the protein CASSLENSPEGYTF. Based on the CDR3 plus reference TRBV5-1 and TRBJ1-2, the full variable domain is KAGVTQTPRYLIKTRGQQVTLSCSPISGHRSVSWYQQTPGQGLQFLFEYFSETQRNKGNFPGRFSGRQFSNSRSEMNVSTLELGDSALYLCASSLENSPEGYTFGSGTRLTVV.

This clonotype was seen only a few times. V is TRBV20-1 and J is TRBJ1-6, with a possible D match to TRBD1 (6 bases). Germline CDR1 is DFQATT and CDR2 is SNEGSKA (reference sequence). The CDR3 is 17 residues long. V lost 0 bases and J 5 bases, leaving 17 bases between the germline ends. The CDR3 coding sequence is TGCAGTGCTAGAGATGGCCGTCACAGGGAGGATAATTCACCCCTCCACTTT. Its protein is CSARDGRHREDNSPLHF.